This T cell receptor beta chain was documented in a study of blood T cells in healthy people across ages. Study-wide background: About one barcoded beta molecule per two T cells came from capture by template switching.

The CDR3 extends over 15 amino acids. Per the germline V gene, CDR1 is MNHEY and CDR2 is SVGEGT. The junction had 10 bases not matched to a gene; V was cut back by 8 bases and J by 5 bases. Primed by a sample-barcoded 5' primer and a J-beta primer mix, a second PCR proceeded for about 6 to 11 cycles. From the 5' RACE reads, TCRdb called clonotypes with MiXCR, one entry per CDR3 protein. Among approximately 730,000 distinct CDR3 sequences listed, roughly 45% were seen once. This TCR derives from a woman aged 55-69 years in good health. V usage is TRBV6-2 or TRBV6-3 and J usage is TRBJ2-3, with 10 positions matching TRBD2. The sequenced sample was blood. The CDR3 spells CASRSGRGSGDTQYF. CDR3 DNA: TGTGCCAGCCGGAGCGGGAGGGGGAGCGGAGATACGCAGTATTTT.